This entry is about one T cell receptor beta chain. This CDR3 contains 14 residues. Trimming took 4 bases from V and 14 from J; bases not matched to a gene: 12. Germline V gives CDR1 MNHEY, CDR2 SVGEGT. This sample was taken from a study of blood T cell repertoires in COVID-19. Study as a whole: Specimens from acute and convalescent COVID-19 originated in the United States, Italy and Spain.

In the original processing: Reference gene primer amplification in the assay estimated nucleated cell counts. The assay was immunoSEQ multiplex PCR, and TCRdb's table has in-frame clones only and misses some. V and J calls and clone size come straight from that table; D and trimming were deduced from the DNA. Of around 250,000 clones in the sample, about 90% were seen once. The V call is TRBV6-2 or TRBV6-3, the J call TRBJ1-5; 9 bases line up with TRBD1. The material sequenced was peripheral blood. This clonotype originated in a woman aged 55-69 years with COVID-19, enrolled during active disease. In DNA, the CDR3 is TGTGCCAGCAGTTCGACGATGGTTGGGACAGGGAAGCATTTT. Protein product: CASSSTMVGTGKHF.